This T cell receptor beta chain comes out of a study of Ad26.COV2.S vaccination and SARS-CoV-2 variants. Broader study findings: Post-vaccination breadth of spike-specific CD8+ and CD4+ T cell responses was reportedly substantial.

This clone was found once. The antigen is not known. Only in-frame clones appear in the TCRdb table, and some are missing; sequencing was by immunoSEQ multiplex PCR. The data hold 43,000 or so clones, with 83% observed a single time. The CDR3 has 14 residues. Trimming left V 5 bases short and J 6 bases short, with 15 bases between. Germline V gives CDR1 LGHDT, CDR2 YNNKEL (reference sequence). The gene calls are TRBV3-1 (or the pseudogene TRBV3-2) and TRBJ2-3, with D uncertain. This specimen was peripheral blood, taken after recovery from COVID-19. The origin of this receptor is a human donor who had recovered from COVID-19. CDR3 nucleotides: TGTGCCAGCAGCTTCGGGTCTCTCGGGGATACGCAGTATTTT. As protein: CASSFGSLGDTQYF.